The entry below gives a single T cell receptor (beta chain) sequence along with its context. Original analysis: The assay estimated nucleated cells by amplifying reference gene primers. Method: immunoSEQ multiplex PCR; TCRdb's copy keeps in-frame clones and lacks some. The V and J calls and clone size were taken over from that table, and D and trimming were inferred from the DNA. This table holds about 140,000 clones, over 60% found once. These data belong to a study of blood T cell repertoires in COVID-19. The overall study: Samples came from the United States, Italy and Spain, spanning acute and convalescent COVID-19. T cells, B-cell-depleted T cells, or PBMCs supplied cDNA or gDNA.

Trimming removed 4 bases from V and 0 bases from J, with 11 bases in between. Germline V gene sequence: CDR1 SGHRS, CDR2 YFSETQ. The CDR3 loop spans 15 amino acids. What was sequenced was peripheral blood. The sequence came from an elderly woman with active or convalescent COVID-19. The chain uses TRBV5-1 and TRBJ1-3; D gene ambiguous. The CDR3 loop reads CASSLDGGSGNTIYF. The CDR3 bases are TGCGCCAGCAGCCTGGACGGAGGCTCTGGAAACACCATATATTTT.